A selection of T cell receptor beta chains follows, all from one sample in a study of blood T cell repertoires in COVID-19. Method: immunoSEQ multiplex PCR; TCRdb's copy keeps in-frame clones and lacks some. The sample includes about 350,000 clones, more than 70% of them seen just once. Sequencing used peripheral blood. The receptor set was obtained from a woman aged 60-75 years with COVID-19, enrolled during active disease. Each CDR3 is given with its conserved first and last residue. The order of the fields is D gene, J gene, clone size, V gene, CDR3 protein, CDR3 DNA. D genes are given only for firm matches. Part of the rows lack a size; the others show once, few, many or a class for expanded clones.

d_gene: TRBD2
j_gene: TRBJ2-5
abundance: -
v_gene: TRBV6-5
CDR3aa: CASRGLAGDFETQYF
CDR3nt: TGTGCCAGCAGGGGGCTAGCGGGGGACTTTGAGACCCAGTACTTC

d_gene: -
j_gene: TRBJ1-5
abundance: once
v_gene: TRBV19
CDR3aa: CASNSRGGNNQPQHF
CDR3nt: TGTGCCAGTAACTCCCGGGGGGGCAACAATCAGCCCCAGCATTTT

d_gene: TRBD2
j_gene: TRBJ2-1
abundance: -
v_gene: TRBV3-1/TRBV3-2
CDR3aa: CASSSSGGQYNEQFF
CDR3nt: TGTGCCAGCAGCTCTAGCGGGGGACAGTACAATGAGCAGTTCTTC

d_gene: -
j_gene: TRBJ2-5
abundance: -
v_gene: TRBV7-7
CDR3aa: CASSKGHMETQYF
CDR3nt: TGTGCCAGCAGCAAGGGACACATGGAGACCCAGTACTTC

d_gene: -
j_gene: TRBJ1-5
abundance: -
v_gene: TRBV30
CDR3aa: CAWSVGQPQHF
CDR3nt: TGTGCCTGGAGTGTCGGTCAGCCCCAGCATTTT

d_gene: -
j_gene: TRBJ1-1
abundance: -
v_gene: TRBV20-1
CDR3aa: CRAKGGTEAFF
CDR3nt: TGCAGGGCTAAGGGGGGGACTGAAGCTTTCTTT

d_gene: TRBD1
j_gene: TRBJ1-2
abundance: -
v_gene: TRBV19
CDR3aa: CASSPRQGVPYGYTF
CDR3nt: TGTGCCAGTAGTCCTCGACAGGGTGTGCCATATGGCTACACCTTC

d_gene: -
j_gene: TRBJ1-1
abundance: -
v_gene: TRBV5-1
CDR3aa: CASSLAGRPMNTEAFF
CDR3nt: TGCGCCAGCAGCTTGGCTGGCAGGCCGATGAACACTGAAGCTTTCTTT

d_gene: -
j_gene: TRBJ1-1
abundance: -
v_gene: TRBV18
CDR3aa: CASSPRADTEAFF
CDR3nt: TGTGCCAGCTCACCACGGGCAGACACTGAAGCTTTCTTT

d_gene: -
j_gene: TRBJ1-5
abundance: -
v_gene: TRBV28
CDR3aa: CASLQGSGNQPQHF
CDR3nt: TGTGCCAGTTTACAGGGCTCGGGCAATCAGCCCCAGCATTTT

d_gene: TRBD1
j_gene: TRBJ1-4
abundance: few
v_gene: TRBV9
CDR3aa: CASSEGQGTNEKLFF
CDR3nt: TGTGCCAGCAGCGAGGGACAGGGTACTAATGAAAAACTGTTTTTT

d_gene: TRBD1
j_gene: TRBJ2-1
abundance: once
v_gene: TRBV7-9
CDR3aa: CASSFGQGANNEQFF
CDR3nt: TGTGCCAGCAGCTTCGGACAGGGGGCAAATAATGAGCAGTTCTTC

d_gene: -
j_gene: TRBJ1-3
abundance: once
v_gene: TRBV11-2
CDR3aa: CASSLSPGGWSGNTIYF
CDR3nt: TGTGCCAGCAGCTTATCCCCTGGGGGGTGGTCTGGAAACACCATATATTTT

d_gene: -
j_gene: TRBJ2-1
abundance: -
v_gene: TRBV27
CDR3aa: CASSLIGSSYNEQFF
CDR3nt: TGTGCCAGCAGTTTAATAGGGAGCTCCTACAATGAGCAGTTCTTC

d_gene: TRBD2
j_gene: TRBJ2-2
abundance: -
v_gene: TRBV10-3
CDR3aa: CAIGLAGGLTGELFF
CDR3nt: TGTGCCATCGGACTAGCGGGGGGGCTCACCGGGGAGCTGTTTTTT

d_gene: -
j_gene: TRBJ2-1
abundance: -
v_gene: TRBV25-1
CDR3aa: CASSEYAGGRGSYNEQFF
CDR3nt: TGTGCCAGCAGTGAATATGCAGGGGGACGGGGGTCCTACAATGAGCAGTTCTTC

d_gene: TRBD1
j_gene: TRBJ1-4
abundance: -
v_gene: TRBV27
CDR3aa: CASSLFGTGGEKLFF
CDR3nt: TGTGCCAGCAGCCTATTCGGGACAGGGGGTGAAAAACTGTTTTTT

d_gene: -
j_gene: TRBJ2-6
abundance: -
v_gene: TRBV6-5
CDR3aa: CASSSRGFSGANVLTF
CDR3nt: TGTGCCAGCAGTTCCCGGGGGTTCTCTGGGGCCAACGTCCTGACTTTC

d_gene: -
j_gene: TRBJ2-1
abundance: -
v_gene: TRBV7-9
CDR3aa: CASSLDLGLTSYEQFF
CDR3nt: TGTGCCAGCAGCTTAGATTTGGGACTGACGAGCTATGAGCAGTTCTTC

d_gene: TRBD1
j_gene: TRBJ2-7
abundance: -
v_gene: TRBV6-5
CDR3aa: CASSSRDRTYEQYF
CDR3nt: TGTGCCAGCAGTAGCCGGGACAGGACCTACGAGCAGTACTTC